This is a list of T cell receptor beta chains from one sample in a study of CD8 T cells in ankylosing spondylitis. TCRdb fed the 5' RACE reads into MiXCR, producing one record per CDR3 protein. The repertoire includes a few hundred thousand distinct CDR3 sequences, more than 20% of them detected once, and roughly a sixth sits in the top ten. Sequenced input: blood, either unsorted or a sorted T cell fraction (not recorded which). The source is a male donor with ankylosing spondylitis. CDR3s include the opening cysteine and the closing phenylalanine or tryptophan. D genes are given only for firm matches. Clone size is stated in some rows and not others, as once, few, many or a class when expanded.

V gene: TRBV4-3; D gene: -; J gene: TRBJ2-2; clone size: few; CDR3 DNA: TGCGCCAGCAGCCAAGTCTCCCTAGCTCTATCCGGGGAGCTGTTTTTT; CDR3 protein: CASSQVSLALSGELFF
V gene: TRBV29-1; D gene: TRBD1; J gene: TRBJ1-1; clone size: few; CDR3 DNA: TGCAGCGTTGGTGGATACCGGGACAGGGAAGCCCTGAACACTGAAGCTTTCTTT; CDR3 protein: CSVGGYRDREALNTEAFF
V gene: TRBV5-1; D gene: -; J gene: TRBJ1-1; clone size: -; CDR3 DNA: TGCGCCAGCAGCTTTGAGGGCTTGAACACTGAAGCTTTCTTT; CDR3 protein: CASSFEGLNTEAFF
V gene: TRBV28; D gene: -; J gene: TRBJ2-7; clone size: -; CDR3 DNA: TGTGCCAGCTACCGTTCTTCCTACGAGCAGTACTTC; CDR3 protein: CASYRSSYEQYF
V gene: TRBV20-1; D gene: -; J gene: TRBJ2-7; clone size: -; CDR3 DNA: TGCAGTGCTAGAGTCAGGGCGTTCAACGAGCAGTACTTC; CDR3 protein: CSARVRAFNEQYF
V gene: TRBV7-6; D gene: -; J gene: TRBJ2-7; clone size: -; CDR3 DNA: TGTGCCAGCAGCCCGAGGGGCAACTACGAGCAGTACTTC; CDR3 protein: CASSPRGNYEQYF
V gene: TRBV28; D gene: -; J gene: TRBJ2-7; clone size: few; CDR3 DNA: -; CDR3 protein: CASILGGGYGYEQYF
V gene: TRBV12-3/TRBV12-4; D gene: -; J gene: TRBJ2-4; clone size: few; CDR3 DNA: TGTGCCAGCAGTTTATTTTCCCATCTAGCCAAAAACATTCAGTACTTC; CDR3 protein: CASSLFSHLAKNIQYF
V gene: TRBV9; D gene: -; J gene: TRBJ2-7; clone size: few; CDR3 DNA: TGTGCCAGCAGCCCACGTGCGGGGGCAGATCCCCACGAGCAGTACTTC; CDR3 protein: CASSPRAGADPHEQYF
V gene: TRBV2; D gene: TRBD2; J gene: TRBJ2-7; clone size: -; CDR3 DNA: TGTGCCAGCAGTGTTGAACTAGCGGGAGGGTGGTACTTC; CDR3 protein: CASSVELAGGWYF
V gene: TRBV12-3/TRBV12-4; D gene: -; J gene: TRBJ2-5; clone size: few; CDR3 DNA: TGTGCCAGCAGTCCCAGGGTAGGGCAAGAGACCCAGTACTTC; CDR3 protein: CASSPRVGQETQYF
V gene: TRBV28; D gene: -; J gene: TRBJ1-1; clone size: -; CDR3 DNA: TGTGCCAGCAGTTTGTCGTCAGGGTGGGACACTGAAGCTTTCTTT; CDR3 protein: CASSLSSGWDTEAFF
V gene: TRBV20-1; D gene: -; J gene: TRBJ2-5; clone size: few; CDR3 DNA: TGCAGTGCTATCTCCAGGGCCAGGGAGACCCAGTACTTC; CDR3 protein: CSAISRARETQYF
V gene: TRBV5-6; D gene: -; J gene: TRBJ1-1; clone size: once; CDR3 DNA: TGTGCCAGCAGCTTGGGCAGCGGGGGCACTGAAGCTTTCTTT; CDR3 protein: CASSLGSGGTEAFF
V gene: TRBV6-4; D gene: -; J gene: TRBJ2-1; clone size: once; CDR3 DNA: TGTGCCAGCAGTGAGATGTACAGTGGGTACAATGAGCAGTTCTTC; CDR3 protein: CASSEMYSGYNEQFF
V gene: TRBV20-1; D gene: -; J gene: TRBJ1-2; clone size: -; CDR3 DNA: TGCAGTGCTAGCAGGGCTGGTGGCTACACCTTC; CDR3 protein: CSASRAGGYTF
V gene: TRBV5-6; D gene: -; J gene: TRBJ2-7; clone size: -; CDR3 DNA: TGTGCCAGCAGCTTTGGGGCGGGCGAGCAGTACTTC; CDR3 protein: CASSFGAGEQYF
V gene: TRBV7-2; D gene: TRBD1; J gene: TRBJ1-1; clone size: many; CDR3 DNA: TGTGCCAGCAGGACCTCCGGGACAGGGTCGAACACTGAAGCTTTCTTT; CDR3 protein: CASRTSGTGSNTEAFF
V gene: TRBV29-1; D gene: TRBD2; J gene: TRBJ2-7; clone size: few; CDR3 DNA: TGCAGCGTTGAAGATAAGGGGACTAGCGGGCTTCTCTCCTACGAGCAGTACTTC; CDR3 protein: CSVEDKGTSGLLSYEQYF
V gene: TRBV27; D gene: TRBD2; J gene: TRBJ2-5; clone size: -; CDR3 DNA: TGTGCCAGCAGCGGGGGGGGGACCCAGTACTTC; CDR3 protein: CASSGGGTQYF
V gene: TRBV3-1; D gene: TRBD2; J gene: TRBJ2-7; clone size: -; CDR3 DNA: TGTGCCAGCAGCCGTGGACTAGCGGGAGGCTACGAGCAGTACTTC; CDR3 protein: CASSRGLAGGYEQYF
V gene: TRBV7-2; D gene: -; J gene: TRBJ2-3; clone size: -; CDR3 DNA: TGTGCCAGCAGCTCTAGCGCAGATACGCAGTATTTT; CDR3 protein: CASSSSADTQYF
V gene: TRBV20-1; D gene: TRBD2; J gene: TRBJ2-5; clone size: -; CDR3 DNA: TGCAGTGCTAGTTCCCACCTGACTAGCGGACCTCAAGAGACCCAGTACTTC; CDR3 protein: CSASSHLTSGPQETQYF
V gene: TRBV29-1; D gene: TRBD2; J gene: TRBJ2-1; clone size: -; CDR3 DNA: TGCAGCGCCGATGCGACATTACTAGCGAGCAATGAGCAGTTCTTC; CDR3 protein: CSADATLLASNEQFF
V gene: TRBV7-2; D gene: TRBD1; J gene: TRBJ1-4; clone size: -; CDR3 DNA: TGTGCCAGCAGCCGGGGACAGGGGGAAAAACTGTTTTTT; CDR3 protein: CASSRGQGEKLFF
V gene: TRBV18; D gene: -; J gene: TRBJ2-2; clone size: -; CDR3 DNA: TGTGCCAGCTCACCAATGGGGTCTCCCGGGGAGCTGTTTTTT; CDR3 protein: CASSPMGSPGELFF
V gene: TRBV20-1; D gene: TRBD2; J gene: TRBJ2-1; clone size: few; CDR3 DNA: TGCAGTGCCAGCCCGGGAGGCCGGAATGAGCAGTTCTTC; CDR3 protein: CSASPGGRNEQFF
V gene: TRBV19; D gene: -; J gene: TRBJ2-4; clone size: -; CDR3 DNA: TGTGCCACCGAGGGGGAGCCTCCACTGGGCAAAAACATTCAGTACTTC; CDR3 protein: CATEGEPPLGKNIQYF
V gene: TRBV7-9; D gene: -; J gene: TRBJ2-3; clone size: few; CDR3 DNA: TGTGCCAGCAGCACCTGGGGGGAACCTAGCACAGATACGCAGTATTTT; CDR3 protein: CASSTWGEPSTDTQYF
V gene: TRBV12-3/TRBV12-4; D gene: TRBD1; J gene: TRBJ2-7; clone size: few; CDR3 DNA: TGTGCCAGCAACTTGGGACAGGGGACCTACGAGCAGTACTTC; CDR3 protein: CASNLGQGTYEQYF
V gene: TRBV7-9; D gene: TRBD1; J gene: TRBJ2-1; clone size: -; CDR3 DNA: TGTGCCAGCAGCCTTAGAGGACAGGGAATCTACAATGAGCAGTTCTTC; CDR3 protein: CASSLRGQGIYNEQFF
V gene: TRBV12-3/TRBV12-4; D gene: TRBD1; J gene: TRBJ2-7; clone size: many; CDR3 DNA: TGTGCCAGCAGACGACAGGGGGCAAACTACGAGCAGTACTTC; CDR3 protein: CASRRQGANYEQYF
V gene: TRBV6-1; D gene: -; J gene: TRBJ1-4; clone size: few; CDR3 DNA: TGTGCCAGCTCCGACGGAACTAATGAAAAACTGTTTTTT; CDR3 protein: CASSDGTNEKLFF
V gene: TRBV18; D gene: -; J gene: TRBJ1-3; clone size: few; CDR3 DNA: TGTGCCAGCTCACCATTCTCTGGAAACACCATATATTTT; CDR3 protein: CASSPFSGNTIYF
V gene: TRBV6-2/TRBV6-3; D gene: TRBD1; J gene: TRBJ2-1; clone size: -; CDR3 DNA: TGTGCCAGCAGTTACTCGATCAGGTACGGGACAGGTAACAATGAGCAGTTCTTC; CDR3 protein: CASSYSIRYGTGNNEQFF
V gene: TRBV6-5; D gene: -; J gene: TRBJ1-1; clone size: -; CDR3 DNA: TGTGCCAGCAGTTACGATACTACGAGCACTGAAGCTTTCTTT; CDR3 protein: CASSYDTTSTEAFF
V gene: TRBV5-5; D gene: -; J gene: TRBJ1-1; clone size: -; CDR3 DNA: TGTGCCAGCAGCTTGGGGGGGGCCATGGGCGACACTGAAGCTTTCTTT; CDR3 protein: CASSLGGAMGDTEAFF
V gene: TRBV5-1; D gene: -; J gene: TRBJ1-6; clone size: once; CDR3 DNA: TGCGCCAGCAGCTTAATTGCTCCGGAGGAGTCACCCCTCCACTTT; CDR3 protein: CASSLIAPEESPLHF
V gene: TRBV3-1; D gene: TRBD1; J gene: TRBJ2-7; clone size: -; CDR3 DNA: TGTGCCAGCAGCCAGACAGGGGGACCCTACGAGCAGTACTTC; CDR3 protein: CASSQTGGPYEQYF
V gene: TRBV7-2; D gene: -; J gene: TRBJ1-2; clone size: few; CDR3 DNA: TGTGCCAGCAGCTTGGACGTCGGGGATTCGGCCACCTTC; CDR3 protein: CASSLDVGDSATF
V gene: TRBV6-5; D gene: -; J gene: TRBJ2-2; clone size: -; CDR3 DNA: TGTGCCAGCAGTTACCTCAGGGGACGGGAGCTGTTTTTT; CDR3 protein: CASSYLRGRELFF
V gene: TRBV5-1; D gene: -; J gene: TRBJ1-3; clone size: few; CDR3 DNA: TGCGCCAGCAGCTCCGTCGGGGTTGGAAACACCATATATTTT; CDR3 protein: CASSSVGVGNTIYF
V gene: TRBV27; D gene: -; J gene: TRBJ2-7; clone size: -; CDR3 DNA: TGTGCCAGCAGTCCTTCTGGGCGACCGGACTATGAGCAGTACTTC; CDR3 protein: CASSPSGRPDYEQYF
V gene: TRBV6-1; D gene: TRBD2; J gene: TRBJ2-7; clone size: few; CDR3 DNA: TGTGCCAGCAGCCGAGGAGCGGGAGGTAAGGTCTACGAGCAGTACTTC; CDR3 protein: CASSRGAGGKVYEQYF
V gene: TRBV3-1; D gene: -; J gene: TRBJ1-1; clone size: -; CDR3 DNA: TGTGCCAGCAGCCAAGCGGGTAGTGTAGCAGGGAACACTGAAGCTTTCTTT; CDR3 protein: CASSQAGSVAGNTEAFF
V gene: TRBV20-1; D gene: TRBD1; J gene: TRBJ1-2; clone size: few; CDR3 DNA: TGCAGTGCCGGACAGGGCCCTCTGGATGGCTACACCTTC; CDR3 protein: CSAGQGPLDGYTF
V gene: TRBV29-1; D gene: -; J gene: TRBJ1-4; clone size: few; CDR3 DNA: TGCAGCGTTGAATATCCCCTCGGTGAAAAACTGTTTTTT; CDR3 protein: CSVEYPLGEKLFF
V gene: TRBV28; D gene: TRBD2; J gene: TRBJ2-2; clone size: few; CDR3 DNA: TGTGCCAGCAGTACAAGAGGTGGACTAGCGGGGTCGGTCACCGGGGAGCTGTTTTTT; CDR3 protein: CASSTRGGLAGSVTGELFF
V gene: TRBV24-1; D gene: -; J gene: TRBJ2-2; clone size: once; CDR3 DNA: TGTGCCACCCAGACAGGTGCAGGGTTCACCGGGGAGCTGTTTTTT; CDR3 protein: CATQTGAGFTGELFF
V gene: TRBV20-1; D gene: TRBD2; J gene: TRBJ2-1; clone size: few; CDR3 DNA: TGCAGTGCTAGAGATCTCCGGCTAGCGGGAGGGAATGAGCAGTTCTTC; CDR3 protein: CSARDLRLAGGNEQFF
V gene: TRBV3-1; D gene: -; J gene: TRBJ2-1; clone size: -; CDR3 DNA: TGTGCCAGCAGCGTCGATTTGGGGGAGCAGTTCTTC; CDR3 protein: CASSVDLGEQFF
V gene: TRBV28; D gene: TRBD1; J gene: TRBJ1-5; clone size: few; CDR3 DNA: TGTGCCAGCAGGCCCGGGACAGACGTAGCGGGCAATCAGCCCCAGCATTTT; CDR3 protein: CASRPGTDVAGNQPQHF
V gene: TRBV7-8; D gene: -; J gene: TRBJ2-3; clone size: few; CDR3 DNA: TGTGCCAGCAGGTCCCCACTAGTGGGACCCACAGATACGCAGTATTTT; CDR3 protein: CASRSPLVGPTDTQYF